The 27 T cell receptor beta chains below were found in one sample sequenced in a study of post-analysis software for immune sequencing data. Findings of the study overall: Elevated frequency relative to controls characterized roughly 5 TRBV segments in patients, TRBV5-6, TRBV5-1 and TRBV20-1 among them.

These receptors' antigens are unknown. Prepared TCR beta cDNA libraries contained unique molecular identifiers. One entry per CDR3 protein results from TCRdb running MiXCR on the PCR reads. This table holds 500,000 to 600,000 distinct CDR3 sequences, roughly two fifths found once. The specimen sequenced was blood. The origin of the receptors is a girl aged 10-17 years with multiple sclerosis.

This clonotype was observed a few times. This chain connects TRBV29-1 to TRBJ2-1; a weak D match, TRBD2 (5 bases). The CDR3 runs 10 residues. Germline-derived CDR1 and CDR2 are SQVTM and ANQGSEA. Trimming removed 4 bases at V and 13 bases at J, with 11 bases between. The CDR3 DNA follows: TGCAGCGTTGGCCTAGCAGACCAGTTCTTC. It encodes CSVGLADQFF.

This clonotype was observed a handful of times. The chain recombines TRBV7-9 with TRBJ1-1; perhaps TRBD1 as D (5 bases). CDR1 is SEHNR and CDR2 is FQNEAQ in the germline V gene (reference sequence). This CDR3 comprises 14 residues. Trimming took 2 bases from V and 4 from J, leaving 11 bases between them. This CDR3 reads CASSLYGAGTEAFF. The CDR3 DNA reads TGTGCCAGCAGCTTATATGGGGCCGGCACTGAAGCTTTCTTT. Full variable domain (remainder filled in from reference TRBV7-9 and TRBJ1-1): DTGVSQNPRHKITKRGQNVTFRCDPISEHNRLYWYRQTLGQGPEFLTYFQNEAQLEKSRLLSDRFSAERPKGSFSTLEIQRTEQGDSAMYLCASSLYGAGTEAFFGQGTRLTVV.

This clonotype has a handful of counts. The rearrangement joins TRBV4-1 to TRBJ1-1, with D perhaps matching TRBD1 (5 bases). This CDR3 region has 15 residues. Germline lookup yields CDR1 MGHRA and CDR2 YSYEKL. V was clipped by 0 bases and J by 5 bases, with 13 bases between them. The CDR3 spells CASSQDHGAGTEAFF. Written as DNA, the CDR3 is TGCGCCAGCAGCCAAGATCACGGGGCCGGTACTGAAGCTTTCTTT.

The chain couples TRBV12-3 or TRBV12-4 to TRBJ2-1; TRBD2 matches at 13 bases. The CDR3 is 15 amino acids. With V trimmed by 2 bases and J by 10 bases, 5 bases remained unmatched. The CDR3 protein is CASSLLTSGREEQFF. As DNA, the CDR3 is TGTGCCAGCAGTTTACTTACTAGCGGGAGGGAAGAGCAGTTCTTC.

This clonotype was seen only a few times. This CDR3 is CSAKDSFQETQYF. The CDR3 nucleotides read TGCAGCGCAAAAGACAGCTTTCAAGAGACCCAGTACTTC. The chain recombines TRBV29-1 with TRBJ2-5; weak D call: TRBD1 (5 bases). This CDR3 spans 13 amino acids. Germline values: CDR1 SQVTM, CDR2 ANQGSEA. V shed 7 bases and J shed 2 bases, with 14 bases lying between them. The full variable domain, in which reference TRBV29-1 and TRBJ2-5 provide the parts outside the CDR3, is SAVISQKPSRDICQRGTSLTIQCQVDSQVTMMFWYRQQPGQSLTLIATANQGSEATYESGFVIDKFPISRPNLTFSTLTVSNMSPEDSSIYLCSAKDSFQETQYFGPGTRLLVL.

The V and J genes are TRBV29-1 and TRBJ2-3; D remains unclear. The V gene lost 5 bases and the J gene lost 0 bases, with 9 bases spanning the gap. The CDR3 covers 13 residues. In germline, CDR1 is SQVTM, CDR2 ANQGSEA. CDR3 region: CSVPGPSTDTQYF. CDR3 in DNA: TGCAGCGTTCCCGGCCCTAGCACAGATACGCAGTATTTT.

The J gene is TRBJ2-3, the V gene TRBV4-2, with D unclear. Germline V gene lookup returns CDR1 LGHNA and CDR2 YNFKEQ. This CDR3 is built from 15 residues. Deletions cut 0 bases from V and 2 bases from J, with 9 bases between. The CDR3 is CASSQDRQSTDTQYF. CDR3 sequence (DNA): TGTGCCAGCAGCCAAGATCGCCAATCCACAGATACGCAGTATTTT.

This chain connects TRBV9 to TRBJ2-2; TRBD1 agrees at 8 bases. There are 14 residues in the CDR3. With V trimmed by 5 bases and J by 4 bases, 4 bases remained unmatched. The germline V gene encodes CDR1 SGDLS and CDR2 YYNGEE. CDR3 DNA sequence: TGTGCCAGCAGTCGCACAGGGGGCACCGGGGAGCTGTTTTTT. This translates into CASSRTGGTGELFF.

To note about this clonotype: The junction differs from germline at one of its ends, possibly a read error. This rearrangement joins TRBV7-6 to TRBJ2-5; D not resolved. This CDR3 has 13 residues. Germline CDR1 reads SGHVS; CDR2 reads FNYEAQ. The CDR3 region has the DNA TGTGCCAGCAACTTACGAGCCCAAGAGACCCAGTACTTC. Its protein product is CASNLRAQETQYF.

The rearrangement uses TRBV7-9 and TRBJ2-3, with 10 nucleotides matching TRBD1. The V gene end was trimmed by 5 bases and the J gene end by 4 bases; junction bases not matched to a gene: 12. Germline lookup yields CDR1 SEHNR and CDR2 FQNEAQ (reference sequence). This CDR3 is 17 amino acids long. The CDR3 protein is CASSPFARDRGADTQYF. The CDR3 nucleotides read TGTGCCAGCAGCCCCTTCGCCCGGGACAGGGGCGCAGATACGCAGTATTTT.

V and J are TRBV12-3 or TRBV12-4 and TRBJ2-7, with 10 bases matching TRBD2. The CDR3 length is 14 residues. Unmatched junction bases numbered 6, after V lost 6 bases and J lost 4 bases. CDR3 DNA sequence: TGTGCCAGCAGACCAGCGGGAGGGCGATACGAGCAGTACTTC. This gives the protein CASRPAGGRYEQYF.

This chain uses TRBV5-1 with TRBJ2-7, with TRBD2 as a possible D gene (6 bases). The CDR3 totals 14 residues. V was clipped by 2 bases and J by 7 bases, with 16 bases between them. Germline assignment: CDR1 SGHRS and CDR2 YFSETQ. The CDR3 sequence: CASSFPGTSEEQYF. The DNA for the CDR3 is TGCGCCAGCAGCTTCCCCGGGACTTCGGAGGAGCAGTACTTC.

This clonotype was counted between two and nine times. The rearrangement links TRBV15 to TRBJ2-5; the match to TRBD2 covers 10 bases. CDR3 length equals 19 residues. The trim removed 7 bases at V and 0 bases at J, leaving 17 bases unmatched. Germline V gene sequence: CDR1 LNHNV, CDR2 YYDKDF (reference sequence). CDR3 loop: CATKSSELAGPIYQETQYF. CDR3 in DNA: TGTGCCACCAAAAGCTCCGAACTAGCGGGGCCGATATACCAAGAGACCCAGTACTTC.

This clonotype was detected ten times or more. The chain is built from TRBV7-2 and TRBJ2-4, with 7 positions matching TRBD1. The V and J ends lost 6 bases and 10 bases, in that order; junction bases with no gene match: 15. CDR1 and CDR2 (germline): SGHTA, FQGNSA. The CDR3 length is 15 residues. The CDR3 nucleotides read TGTGCCAGCAGTGCCGACCCCGGGACAGCGAAAATTCAGTACTTC. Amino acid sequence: CASSADPGTAKIQYF.

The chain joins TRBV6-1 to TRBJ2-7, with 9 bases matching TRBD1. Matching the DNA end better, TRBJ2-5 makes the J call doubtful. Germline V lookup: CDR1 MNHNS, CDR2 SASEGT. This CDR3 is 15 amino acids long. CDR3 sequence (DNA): TGTGCCAGCACTCCCGGGGACAGGGTAGGGGAGACCCAGTACTTC. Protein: CASTPGDRVGETQYF.

The CDR3 protein is CASSQDSTVTDTQYF. CDR3 coding DNA: TGCGCCAGCAGCCAAGATTCGACGGTCACAGATACGCAGTATTTT. This chain joins TRBV4-1 and TRBJ2-3; D call uncertain. Trimming took off 0 bases at V and 2 bases at J, with 9 bases between the two ends. The CDR3 is 15 residues long. Germline CDR1 and CDR2: MGHRA and YSYEKL.

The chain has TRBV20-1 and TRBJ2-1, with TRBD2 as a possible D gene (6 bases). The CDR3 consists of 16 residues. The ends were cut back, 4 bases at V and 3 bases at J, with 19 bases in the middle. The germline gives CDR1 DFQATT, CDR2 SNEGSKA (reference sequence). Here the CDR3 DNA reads TGCAGTGCTAAGGAAGTTGGGACTCCCTACTACAATGAGCAGTTCTTC. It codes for CSAKEVGTPYYNEQFF.

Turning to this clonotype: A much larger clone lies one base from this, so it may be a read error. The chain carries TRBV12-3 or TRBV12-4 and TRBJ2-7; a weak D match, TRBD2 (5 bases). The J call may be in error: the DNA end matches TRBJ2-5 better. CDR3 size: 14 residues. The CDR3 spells CASTGPAVQETQYF. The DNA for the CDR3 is TGTGCCAGCACCGGACCAGCGGTCCAAGAGACCCAGTACTTC.

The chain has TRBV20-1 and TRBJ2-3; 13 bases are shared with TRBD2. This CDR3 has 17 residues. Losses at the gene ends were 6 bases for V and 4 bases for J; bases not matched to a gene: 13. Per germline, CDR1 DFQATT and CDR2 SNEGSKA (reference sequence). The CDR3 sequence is CSAVPGLAGSWADTQYF. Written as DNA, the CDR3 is TGCAGTGCGGTCCCGGGACTAGCGGGGAGTTGGGCAGATACGCAGTATTTT.

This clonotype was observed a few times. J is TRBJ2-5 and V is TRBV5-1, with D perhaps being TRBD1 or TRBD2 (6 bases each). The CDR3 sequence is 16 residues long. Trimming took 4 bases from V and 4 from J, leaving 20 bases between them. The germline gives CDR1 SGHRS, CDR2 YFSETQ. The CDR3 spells CASSRGEGGWRETQYF. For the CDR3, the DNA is TGCGCCAGCAGCCGGGGCGAGGGGGGCTGGAGAGAGACCCAGTACTTC.

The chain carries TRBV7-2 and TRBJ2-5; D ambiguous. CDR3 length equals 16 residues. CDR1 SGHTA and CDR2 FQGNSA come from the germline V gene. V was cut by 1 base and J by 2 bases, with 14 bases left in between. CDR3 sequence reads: CASSLGVRPFQETQYF. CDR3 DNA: TGTGCCAGCAGCTTAGGTGTCAGGCCCTTTCAAGAGACCCAGTACTTC. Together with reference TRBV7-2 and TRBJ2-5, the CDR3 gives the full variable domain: GAGVSQSPSNKVTEKGKDVELRCDPISGHTALYWYRQSLGQGLEFLIYFQGNSAPDKSGLPSDRFSAERTGGSVSTLTIQRTQQEDSAVYLCASSLGVRPFQETQYFGPGTRLLVL.

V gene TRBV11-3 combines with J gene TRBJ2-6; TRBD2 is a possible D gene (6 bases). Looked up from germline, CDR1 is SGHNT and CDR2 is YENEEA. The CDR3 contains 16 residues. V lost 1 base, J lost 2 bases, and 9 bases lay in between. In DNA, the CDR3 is TGTGCCAGCAGCTTAGTTTGGGGGGCTGGGGCCAACGTCCTGACTTTC. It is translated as CASSLVWGAGANVLTF.

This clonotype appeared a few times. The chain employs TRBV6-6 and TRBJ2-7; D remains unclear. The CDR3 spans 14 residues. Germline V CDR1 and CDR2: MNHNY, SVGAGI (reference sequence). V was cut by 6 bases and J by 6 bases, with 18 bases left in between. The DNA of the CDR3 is TGTGCCAGCAGCAGCCGGGCCCATACCCTCGAGCAGTACTTC. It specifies CASSSRAHTLEQYF.

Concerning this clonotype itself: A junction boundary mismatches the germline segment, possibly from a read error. In DNA, the CDR3 is TGCAGCGTTGGTCGCAGGGCTAACTATAGCTACACCTTC. This encodes CSVGRRANYSYTF. This sequence joins TRBV29-1 and TRBJ1-2; tentative D call: TRBD1 (5 bases). The length of the CDR3 is 13 residues. Germline assignment: CDR1 SQVTM and CDR2 ANQGSEA.

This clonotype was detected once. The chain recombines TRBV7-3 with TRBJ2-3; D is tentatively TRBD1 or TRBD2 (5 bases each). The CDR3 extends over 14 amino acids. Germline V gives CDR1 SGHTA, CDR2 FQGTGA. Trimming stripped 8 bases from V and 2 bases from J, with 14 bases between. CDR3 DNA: TGTGCCAGCGCAAATGGGGGTTACACAGATACGCAGTATTTT. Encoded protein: CASANGGYTDTQYF.

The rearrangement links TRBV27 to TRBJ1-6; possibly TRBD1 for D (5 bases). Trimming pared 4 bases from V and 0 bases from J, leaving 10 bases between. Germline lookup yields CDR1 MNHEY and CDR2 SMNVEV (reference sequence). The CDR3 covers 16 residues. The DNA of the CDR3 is TGTGCCAGCAGTTCCGGGGCGAGCTCCTATAATTCACCCCTCCACTTT. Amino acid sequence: CASSSGASSYNSPLHF.

As DNA, the CDR3 is TGTGCCAGCAATCCGCGTGCGGGGACTAAACAGGGAGGGACCCAGTACTTC. It translates to CASNPRAGTKQGGTQYF. The gene calls are TRBV12-3 or TRBV12-4 and TRBJ2-7, with D tentatively TRBD2 (7 bases). The J call may be in error: the DNA end matches TRBJ2-5 better. CDR3 length equals 17 residues.